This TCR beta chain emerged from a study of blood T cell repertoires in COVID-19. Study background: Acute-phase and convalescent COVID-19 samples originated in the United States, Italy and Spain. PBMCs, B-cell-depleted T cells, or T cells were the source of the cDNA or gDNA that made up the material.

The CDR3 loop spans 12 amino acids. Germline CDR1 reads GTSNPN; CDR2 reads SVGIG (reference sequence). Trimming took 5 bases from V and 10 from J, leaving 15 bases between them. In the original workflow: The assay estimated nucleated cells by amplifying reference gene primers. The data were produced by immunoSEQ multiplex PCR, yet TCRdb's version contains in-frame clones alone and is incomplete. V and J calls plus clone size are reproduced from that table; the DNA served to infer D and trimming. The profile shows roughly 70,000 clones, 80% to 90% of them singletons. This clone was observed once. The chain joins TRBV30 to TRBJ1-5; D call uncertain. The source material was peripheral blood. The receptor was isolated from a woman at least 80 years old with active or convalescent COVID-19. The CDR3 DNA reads TGTGCCTGGGCGGGTGCCCGGGGACCCCAGCATTTT. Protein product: CAWAGARGPQHF.